This T cell receptor (beta chain) was observed in a study of T cells in tumors after PD-1 blockade. Overall study: Excluded were patients with checkpoint blockade, immunosuppressants, or radiotherapy or other anti-cancer therapy within 4 weeks.

Sequencing used immunoSEQ multiplex PCR; TCRdb keeps in-frame clones, though not all of them. The sample contains about 3,700 clones, about 70% of which appear only once. V dropped 1 base and J dropped 8; count of bases not matched to a gene: 18. This CDR3 contains 19 residues. Germline values: CDR1 SGHAT, CDR2 FQNNGV. J is TRBJ2-1 and V is TRBV11-2, with TRBD2 identical over 9 bases. The TCR sequence derives from a human donor with basal cell carcinoma. Here the sequenced sample was tumor tissue, taken before anti-PD-1 treatment. CDR3 protein: CASSLGLAGAGVFFDEQFF. DNA for the CDR3: TGTGCCAGCAGCTTAGGGTTAGCGGGGGCGGGGGTGTTTTTCGATGAGCAGTTCTTC.